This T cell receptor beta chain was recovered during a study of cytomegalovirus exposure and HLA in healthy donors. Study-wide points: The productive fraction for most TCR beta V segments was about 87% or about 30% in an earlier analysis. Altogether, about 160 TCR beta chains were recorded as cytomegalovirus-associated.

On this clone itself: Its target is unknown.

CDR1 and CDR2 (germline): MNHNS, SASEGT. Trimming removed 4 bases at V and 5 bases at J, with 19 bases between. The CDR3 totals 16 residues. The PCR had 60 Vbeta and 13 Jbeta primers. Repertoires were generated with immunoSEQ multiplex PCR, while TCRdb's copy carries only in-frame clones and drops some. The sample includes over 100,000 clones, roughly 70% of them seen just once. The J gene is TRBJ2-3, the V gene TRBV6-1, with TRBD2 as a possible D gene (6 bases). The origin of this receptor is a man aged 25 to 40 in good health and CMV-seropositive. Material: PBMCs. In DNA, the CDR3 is TGTGCCAGCAGTGCTACGTGGCGGACTATGGTAGATACGCAGTATTTT. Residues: CASSATWRTMVDTQYF.